This passage covers 18 T cell receptor beta chains from one sample sequenced in a study of CD8 T cells in Susac syndrome. A quantity of roughly 0.5 to 1 ug RNA underwent reverse transcription using random hexamers. TCRdb reprocessed the immunoSEQ multiplex PCR reads via MiXCR and lists one record per CDR3 protein. Of about 150,000 distinct CDR3 sequences detected, over 85% appear once; the ten largest clones hold 0.09% to 0.095%. Sequencing input: CD4+ T cells from PBMCs. The receptors here all came from a human donor with multiple sclerosis.

To note about this clonotype: The junction does not match germline at one end; this may be a read error. CDR3 coding DNA: TGTGCCATCAGTCCAAGACCGACAGGGGGCTCCAACAATGAGCAGTTCTTC. Protein sequence: CAISPRPTGGSNNEQFF. The genes are TRBV10-3 and TRBJ2-1; TRBD1 aligns across 10 bases. This CDR3 is 17 amino acids long. Germline values: CDR1 ENHRY, CDR2 SYGVKD.

This sequence joins TRBV27 and TRBJ2-1; no clear D gene. V shed 5 bases and J shed 13 bases, with 18 bases lying between them. CDR1 is MNHEY, CDR2 SMNVEV, per germline (reference sequence). The CDR3 spans 13 residues. As DNA, the CDR3 is TGTGCCAGCAGTCCCCCTCGAAATACTAAACAGTTCTTC. Protein product: CASSPPRNTKQFF.

The chain is built from TRBV10-3 and TRBJ2-5; D perhaps matches TRBD2 (6 bases). With 5 bases removed from V and 2 bases from J, the gap between germline ends came to 9 bases. This CDR3 has 13 residues. Germline loops: CDR1 ENHRY, CDR2 SYGVKD. CDR3 region: CAISRDWQETQYF. CDR3 DNA sequence: TGTGCCATCAGTCGGGACTGGCAAGAGACCCAGTACTTC.

The chain couples TRBV21-1 to TRBJ1-4; the table names TRBD1, a call not compared with the DNA. TRBV21-1 is a recognized pseudogene. The CDR3 loop spans 17 amino acids. The CDR3 bases are TGTGCCAGCAGCCGTCTCGCGCAAAGCAGGGCTAATGAAAAACTGTTTTTT. Protein sequence: CASSRLAQSRANEKLFF.

This chain connects TRBV3-1 to TRBJ1-5; 8 positions match TRBD1. The CDR3 is made up of 15 amino acids. Germline loops: CDR1 LGHDT, CDR2 YNNKEL (reference sequence). V gave up 6 bases and J gave up 7 bases; unmatched junction bases: 11. The CDR3 bases are TGTGCCAGCAGTCTCGGACAGGGCCGACAACAGCCCCAGCATTTT. It is translated as CASSLGQGRQQPQHF.

The chain recombines TRBV3-1 with TRBJ2-3; no clear D. This CDR3 contains 14 residues. Germline V lookup: CDR1 LGHDT, CDR2 YNNKEL (reference sequence). The V end lost 1 base, the J end lost 2 bases, and 7 bases lay between the germline ends. The CDR3 sequence: CASSQAPNTDTQYF. CDR3 bases: TGTGCCAGCAGCCAAGCCCCTAACACAGATACGCAGTATTTT.

The chain employs TRBV19 and TRBJ2-4; 11 bases are a match to TRBD2. Per germline, CDR1 LNHDA and CDR2 SQIVND (reference sequence). Trimming at V came to 1 base and at J to 7 bases, leaving 6 bases not matched to a gene. CDR3 size: 16 residues. Written as DNA, the CDR3 is TGTGCCAGTAGTATAGGCTCGACTAGCGGGGATAACATTCAGTACTTC. Translating it yields CASSIGSTSGDNIQYF.

V and J are TRBV28 and TRBJ1-5; tentatively, D is TRBD1 (5 bases). CDR3 length: 14 residues. Germline V gene lookup returns CDR1 MDHEN and CDR2 SYDVKM. V was clipped by 6 bases and J by 7 bases, with 16 bases between them. The CDR3 spells CASRQNQGPQPQHF. In DNA form, the CDR3 reads TGTGCCAGCAGGCAAAACCAGGGTCCCCAGCCCCAGCATTTT.

CDR3 region: CSVYLEQGGYEQYF. For the CDR3, the DNA is TGCAGCGTTTATCTTGAGCAGGGAGGCTACGAGCAGTACTTC. The chain uses TRBV29-1 and TRBJ2-7, with a tentative D call TRBD2 (6 bases). This CDR3 spans 14 amino acids. Germline V lookup: CDR1 SQVTM, CDR2 ANQGSEA. V lost 5 bases and J lost 3, with 17 bases in between.

V is TRBV27 and J is TRBJ1-1, with D uncertain. Germline V gene data show CDR1 as MNHEY and CDR2 as SMNVEV (reference sequence). The CDR3 runs to 11 residues. Trimming removed 6 bases from V and 1 base from J, with 3 bases in between. CDR3 residues: CASRKNTEAFF. CDR3 nucleotide sequence: TGTGCCAGCAGGAAGAACACTGAAGCTTTCTTT.

V usage is TRBV6-6 and J usage is TRBJ2-7; TRBD2 matches 10 bases. Germline values: CDR1 MNHNY, CDR2 SVGAGI (reference sequence). V shed 7 bases and J 3 bases; nucleotides not matched to a gene: 3. The CDR3 totals 13 residues. The CDR3 protein is CASKAGGYYEQYF. In nucleotides, the CDR3 is TGTGCCAGCAAAGCGGGAGGGTACTACGAGCAGTACTTC.

The V and J genes are TRBV25-1 and TRBJ1-5, with a weak D call TRBD1 (6 bases). This CDR3 region has 15 residues. The V end was cut by 3 bases, the J end by 5 bases, with 14 bases between. Germline loops: CDR1 MGHDK, CDR2 SYGVNS. In DNA form, the CDR3 reads TGTGCCAGCAGTGAGGGACACTCCGTTCATCAGCCCCAGCATTTT. Translated, it gives CASSEGHSVHQPQHF.

The chain couples TRBV19 to TRBJ1-2, with TRBD1 matching 7 bases. Per germline, CDR1 LNHDA and CDR2 SQIVND (reference sequence). Unmatched junction bases numbered 9, after V lost 6 bases and J lost 5 bases. There are 14 residues in the CDR3. CDR3 region: CASSPRGTPYGYTF. CDR3 nucleotide sequence: TGTGCCAGTAGCCCCAGGGGGACACCATATGGCTACACCTTC.

The rearrangement uses TRBV3-1 and TRBJ2-7, with a weak D call TRBD1 (6 bases). The CDR3 loop spans 13 amino acids. Trimming shortened V by 4 bases and J by 7 bases, and 14 bases separated the two germline ends. Germline CDR1 LGHDT, CDR2 YNNKEL (reference sequence). CDR3 sequence: CASSRNRAREQYF. CDR3 bases: TGTGCCAGCAGCCGCAACAGGGCCCGTGAGCAGTACTTC.

The V call is TRBV2, the J call TRBJ1-5; 9 nucleotides match TRBD1. This CDR3 has 14 amino acids. V shed 8 bases and J 11 bases; nucleotides not matched to a gene: 13. Germline lookup yields CDR1 SNHLY and CDR2 FYNNEI. The CDR3 region is CASQEGQGIRAQHF. CDR3 coding DNA: TGTGCCAGCCAGGAGGGACAGGGCATTCGGGCCCAGCATTTT.

The chain has TRBV12-3 or TRBV12-4 and TRBJ1-2, with D tentatively TRBD1 (5 bases). The length of the CDR3 is 13 residues. Trimming stripped 4 bases from V and 4 bases from J, with 10 bases between. The CDR3 sequence: CASSSTGIYGYTF. CDR3 nucleotides: TGTGCCAGCAGTTCAACAGGAATCTATGGCTACACCTTC.

V and J are TRBV20-1 and TRBJ1-1; D is undetermined. The CDR3 extends over 11 amino acids. Germline lookup yields CDR1 DFQATT and CDR2 SNEGSKA (reference sequence). With 4 bases removed from V and 0 bases from J, the gap between germline ends came to 3 bases. The CDR3 sequence is CSAKMNTEAFF. The DNA for the CDR3 is TGCAGTGCTAAGATGAACACTGAAGCTTTCTTT.

This clonotype was picked up one time. The rearrangement links TRBV6-2 or TRBV6-3 to TRBJ2-1; 7 bases line up with TRBD1. V was clipped by 6 bases and J by 9 bases; unmatched bases: 11. The CDR3 covers 14 residues. The V gene's germline CDR1 is MNHEY and CDR2 SVGEGT. DNA for the CDR3: TGTGCCAGCAGAAGACAGGGTAGTTTGGGTGAGCAGTTCTTC. Its translation: CASRRQGSLGEQFF.